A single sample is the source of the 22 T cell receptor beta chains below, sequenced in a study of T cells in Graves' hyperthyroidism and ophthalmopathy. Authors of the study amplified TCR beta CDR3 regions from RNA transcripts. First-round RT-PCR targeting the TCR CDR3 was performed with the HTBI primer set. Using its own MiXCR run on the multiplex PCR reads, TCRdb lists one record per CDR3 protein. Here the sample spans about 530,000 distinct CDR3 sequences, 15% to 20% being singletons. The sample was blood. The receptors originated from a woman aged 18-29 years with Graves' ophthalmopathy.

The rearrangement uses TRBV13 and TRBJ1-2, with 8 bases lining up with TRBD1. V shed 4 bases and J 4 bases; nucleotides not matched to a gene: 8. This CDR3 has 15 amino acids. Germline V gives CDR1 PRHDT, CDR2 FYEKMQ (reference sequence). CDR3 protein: CASSSWTGSFYGYTF. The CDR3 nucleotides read TGTGCCAGCAGCTCCTGGACAGGGTCGTTCTATGGCTACACCTTC.

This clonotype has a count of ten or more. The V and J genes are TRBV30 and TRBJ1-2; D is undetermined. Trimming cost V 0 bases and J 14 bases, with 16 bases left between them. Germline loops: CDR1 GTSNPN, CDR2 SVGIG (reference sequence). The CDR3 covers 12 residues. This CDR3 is CAWSVGSSLSTF. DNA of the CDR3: TGTGCCTGGAGTGTAGGATCTTCATTGTCAACCTTC.

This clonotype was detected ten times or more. As DNA, the CDR3 is TGTGCCAGCAGCTTGAGTGCGGATAGCTCCTACGAGCAGTACTTC. Translated, it gives CASSLSADSSYEQYF. The rearrangement joins TRBV11-2 to TRBJ2-7; no clear D. The CDR3 runs 15 residues. V was shortened by 3 bases and J by 0 bases, with 12 bases between the two germline ends. Per the germline V gene, CDR1 is SGHAT and CDR2 is FQNNGV.

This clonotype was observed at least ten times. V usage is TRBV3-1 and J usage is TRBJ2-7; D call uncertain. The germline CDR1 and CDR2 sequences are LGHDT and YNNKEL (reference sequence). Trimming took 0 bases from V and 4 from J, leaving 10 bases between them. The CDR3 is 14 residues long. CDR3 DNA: TGTGCCAGCAGCCAAGAGGGGATACAATACGAGCAGTACTTC. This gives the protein CASSQEGIQYEQYF.

CDR3 region: CASSENRGVGNQPQHF. The CDR3 coding sequence is TGTGCCAGCAGTGAAAATCGGGGGGTTGGCAATCAGCCCCAGCATTTT. The chain couples TRBV6-1 to TRBJ1-5, with D tentatively TRBD1 (5 bases). Trimming stripped 2 bases from V and 2 bases from J, with 13 bases between. This CDR3 is 16 amino acids long. The germline CDR1 and CDR2 sequences are MNHNS and SASEGT.

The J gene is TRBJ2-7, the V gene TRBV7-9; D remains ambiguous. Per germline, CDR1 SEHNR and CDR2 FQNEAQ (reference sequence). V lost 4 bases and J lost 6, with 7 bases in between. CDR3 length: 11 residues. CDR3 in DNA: TGTGCCAGCAGCTCCGCGGTCGAGCAGTACTTC. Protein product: CASSSAVEQYF.

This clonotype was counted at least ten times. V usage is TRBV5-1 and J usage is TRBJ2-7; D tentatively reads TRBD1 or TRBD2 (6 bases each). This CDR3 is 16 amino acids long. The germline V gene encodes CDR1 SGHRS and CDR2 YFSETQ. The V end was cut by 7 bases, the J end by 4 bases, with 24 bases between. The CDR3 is CASGTGGGFPMYEQYF. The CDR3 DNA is TGCGCCAGCGGGACTGGGGGCGGATTCCCGATGTACGAGCAGTACTTC.

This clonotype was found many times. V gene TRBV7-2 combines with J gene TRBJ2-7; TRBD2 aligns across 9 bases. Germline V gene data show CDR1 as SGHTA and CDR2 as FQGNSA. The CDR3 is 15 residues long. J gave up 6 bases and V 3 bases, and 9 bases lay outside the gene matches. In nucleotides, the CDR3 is TGTGCCAGCAGCTTTCCGGCCAGCGGGAGGACCGAGCAGTACTTC. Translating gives CASSFPASGRTEQYF.

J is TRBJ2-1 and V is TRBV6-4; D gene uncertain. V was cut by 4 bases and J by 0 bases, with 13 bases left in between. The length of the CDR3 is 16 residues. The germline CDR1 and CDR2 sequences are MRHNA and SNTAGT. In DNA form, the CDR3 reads TGTGCCAGCAGTGCCTCCTTCCCGAACTCCTACAATGAGCAGTTCTTC. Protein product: CASSASFPNSYNEQFF.

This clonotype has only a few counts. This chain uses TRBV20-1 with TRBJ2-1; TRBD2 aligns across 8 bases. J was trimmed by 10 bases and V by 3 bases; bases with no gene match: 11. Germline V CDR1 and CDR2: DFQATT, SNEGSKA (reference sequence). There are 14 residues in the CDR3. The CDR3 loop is CSARLSAGGGEQFF. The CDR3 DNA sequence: TGCAGTGCTAGGCTTTCGGCGGGGGGTGGGGAGCAGTTCTTC.

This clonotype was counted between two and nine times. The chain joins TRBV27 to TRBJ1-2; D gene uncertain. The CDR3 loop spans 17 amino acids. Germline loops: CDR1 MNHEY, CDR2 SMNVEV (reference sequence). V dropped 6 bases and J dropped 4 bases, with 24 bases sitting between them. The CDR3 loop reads CASRGDGSPPQGYGYTF. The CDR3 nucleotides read TGTGCCAGCAGGGGCGACGGCTCACCCCCCCAAGGCTATGGCTACACCTTC.

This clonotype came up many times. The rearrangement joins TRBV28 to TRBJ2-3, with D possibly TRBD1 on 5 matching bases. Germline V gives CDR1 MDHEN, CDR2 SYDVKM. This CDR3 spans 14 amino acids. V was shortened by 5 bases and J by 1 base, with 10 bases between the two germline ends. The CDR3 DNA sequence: TGTGCCAGCAGTGCGGACATCGGCACAGATACGCAGTATTTT. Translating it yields CASSADIGTDTQYF.

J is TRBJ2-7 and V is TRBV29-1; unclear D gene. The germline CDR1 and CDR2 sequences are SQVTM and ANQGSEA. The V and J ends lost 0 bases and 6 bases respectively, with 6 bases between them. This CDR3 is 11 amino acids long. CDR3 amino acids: CSVEDGIEQYF. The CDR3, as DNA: TGCAGCGTTGAAGATGGAATCGAGCAGTACTTC.

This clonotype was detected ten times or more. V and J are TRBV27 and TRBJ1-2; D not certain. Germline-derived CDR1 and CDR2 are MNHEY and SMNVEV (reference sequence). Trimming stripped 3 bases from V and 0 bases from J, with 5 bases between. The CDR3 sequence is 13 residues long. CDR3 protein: CASSFAPNYGYTF. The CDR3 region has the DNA TGTGCCAGCAGTTTCGCCCCTAACTATGGCTACACCTTC.

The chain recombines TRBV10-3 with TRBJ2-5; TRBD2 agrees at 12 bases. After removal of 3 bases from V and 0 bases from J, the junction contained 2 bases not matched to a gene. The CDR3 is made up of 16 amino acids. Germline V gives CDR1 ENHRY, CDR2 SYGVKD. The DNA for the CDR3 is TGTGCCATCAGTGACCCTAGCGGGGGGGACCAAGAGACCCAGTACTTC. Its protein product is CAISDPSGGDQETQYF.

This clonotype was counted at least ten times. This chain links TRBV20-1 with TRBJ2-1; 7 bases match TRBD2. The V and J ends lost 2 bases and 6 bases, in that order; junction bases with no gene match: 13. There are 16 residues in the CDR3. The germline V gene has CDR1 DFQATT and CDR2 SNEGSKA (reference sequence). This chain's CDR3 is CSARMGGGSRGNEQFF. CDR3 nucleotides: TGCAGTGCTAGAATGGGTGGCGGGAGTAGGGGCAATGAGCAGTTCTTC.

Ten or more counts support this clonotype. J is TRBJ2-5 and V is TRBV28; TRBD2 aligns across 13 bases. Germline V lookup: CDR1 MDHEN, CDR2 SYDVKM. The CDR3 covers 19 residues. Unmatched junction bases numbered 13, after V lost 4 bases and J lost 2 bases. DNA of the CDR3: TGTGCCAGCAGTTCCGCTAAGATTGGACTAGCGGGGGCTCAAGAGACCCAGTACTTC. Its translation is CASSSAKIGLAGAQETQYF.

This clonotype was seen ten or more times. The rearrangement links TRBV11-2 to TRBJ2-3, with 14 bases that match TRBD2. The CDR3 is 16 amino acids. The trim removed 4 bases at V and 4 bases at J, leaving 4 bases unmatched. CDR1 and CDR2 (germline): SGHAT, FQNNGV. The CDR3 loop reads CASSWGTSGGSDTQYF. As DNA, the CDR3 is TGTGCCAGCAGCTGGGGGACTAGCGGGGGCTCAGATACGCAGTATTTT.

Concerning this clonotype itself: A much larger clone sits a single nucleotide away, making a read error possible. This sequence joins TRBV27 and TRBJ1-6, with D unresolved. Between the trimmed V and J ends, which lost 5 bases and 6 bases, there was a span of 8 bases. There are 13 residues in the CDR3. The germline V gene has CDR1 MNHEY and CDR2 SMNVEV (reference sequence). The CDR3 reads CASSPLANSPLHF. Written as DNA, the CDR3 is TGTGCCAGCAGTCCTCTAGCTAATTCACCCCTCCACTTT.

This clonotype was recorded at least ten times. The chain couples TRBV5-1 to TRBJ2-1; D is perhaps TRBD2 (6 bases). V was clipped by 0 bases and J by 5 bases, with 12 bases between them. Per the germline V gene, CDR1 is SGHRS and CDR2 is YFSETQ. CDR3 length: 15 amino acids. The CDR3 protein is CASSLGLEQDNEQFF. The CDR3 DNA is TGCGCCAGCAGCTTGGGACTAGAGCAGGACAATGAGCAGTTCTTC.

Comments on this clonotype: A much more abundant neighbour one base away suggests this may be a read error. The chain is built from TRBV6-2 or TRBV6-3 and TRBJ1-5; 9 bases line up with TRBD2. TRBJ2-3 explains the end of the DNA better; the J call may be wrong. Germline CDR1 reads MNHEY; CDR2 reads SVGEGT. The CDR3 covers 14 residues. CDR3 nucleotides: TGTGCCAGCAGTTCCGGGACTAGCAATCAGCCCCAGTATTTT. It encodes CASSSGTSNQPQYF.

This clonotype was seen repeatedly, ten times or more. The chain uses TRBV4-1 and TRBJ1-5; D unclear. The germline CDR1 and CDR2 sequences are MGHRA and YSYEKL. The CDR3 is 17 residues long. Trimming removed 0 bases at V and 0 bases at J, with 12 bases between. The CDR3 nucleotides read TGCGCCAGCAGCCAAGATGTGGCAGCCCTTAGCAATCAGCCCCAGCATTTT. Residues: CASSQDVAALSNQPQHF.